This T cell receptor beta chain was sequenced for a study of cytomegalovirus exposure and HLA in healthy donors. For this clone: Antigen unknown.

Study-wide findings and caveats: TCR beta chain V- and J-gene trimming was linked, in a later analysis, to a missense variant in DCLRE1C. In a later analysis, compared with equally common non-associated chains, HLA-associated beta chains were more expanded.

Vbeta (60) and Jbeta (13) primers were used in the PCR. Libraries were prepared by immunoSEQ multiplex PCR; TCRdb keeps only in-frame clonotypes and omits some of them. In the table there are some 120,000 clones, about 80% of which are singletons. Germline V gene data show CDR1 as SNHLY and CDR2 as FYNNEI. The CDR3 sequence is 15 residues long. V lost 1 base and J 3 bases, leaving 10 bases between the germline ends. The chain is built from TRBV2 and TRBJ1-5, with a possible D match to TRBD1 (6 bases). This TCR came from a man aged 40-50 years in good health and CMV-seronegative. Source material: PBMCs. The CDR3: CASSEVGTPNQPQHF. The CDR3 DNA sequence: TGTGCCAGCAGTGAAGTGGGGACACCCAATCAGCCCCAGCATTTT.